This T cell receptor beta chain was obtained from a study of T cell responses to AZD1222 COVID-19 vaccine. Study-level results: Females outnumbered males among donors, who were mostly white British; clonal diversity was possibly underestimated. In the spike-specific TCR repertoire, nearly half reportedly target unmutated variant regions. After two AZD1222 doses, spike-specific TCR breadth and depth rose versus day 0.

The germline CDR1 and CDR2 sequences are ENHRY and SYGVKD. The J segment lost 4 bases and the V segment lost 6 bases, leaving 9 bases of the junction unmatched. This CDR3 spans 15 amino acids. Concerning this clone: What it binds is unknown.

The table came from immunoSEQ multiplex PCR; TCRdb's copy has only in-frame clones and leaves some out. The table lists 68,000 or so clones, about 90% of them singletons, with 7.5% to 9% in the top ten. Material: peripheral blood, obtained on day 0 of AZD1222 vaccination. The TCR was taken from an adult in good health. This rearrangement joins TRBV10-3 to TRBJ2-7, with TRBD1 matching over 10 bases. The DNA for the CDR3 is TGTGCCATCAGGGCTGGGGGACAGGGGAGGTACGAGCAGTACTTC. It translates to CAIRAGGQGRYEQYF.